The rows below give T cell receptor beta chains drawn from one sample of a study of blood T cell repertoires in COVID-19. Using immunoSEQ multiplex PCR, the repertoire was profiled, and TCRdb retains in-frame clones only, with some absent. The table shows about 290,000 clones, with over 85% occurring only once. The sample comprised peripheral blood. These receptors were taken from a woman in her twenties or thirties with COVID-19, enrolled during active disease. The CDR3 runs from the conserved cysteine through the conserved F or W. Each record gives: clone size, D gene, V gene, J gene, CDR3 DNA, CDR3 protein. D genes are given only for firm matches. The listing skips clone size in some rows; elsewhere it reads once, few, many or a size class.

clone_size: -; d_call: -; v_call: TRBV19; j_call: TRBJ1-1; cdr3_nt: TGTGCCAGTAGTATTGAAGGCCCGAGGGCCCTCTATCCTACTGAAGCTTTCTTT; cdr3_aa: CASSIEGPRALYPTEAFF
clone_size: -; d_call: -; v_call: TRBV7-8; j_call: TRBJ1-1; cdr3_nt: TGTGCCAGCAGCCGGACACCGCAGAACACTGAAGCTTTCTTT; cdr3_aa: CASSRTPQNTEAFF
clone_size: -; d_call: -; v_call: TRBV6-6; j_call: TRBJ1-1; cdr3_nt: TGTGCCACCGCCGAAGGGCGGGGATTGAACACTGAAGCTTTCTTT; cdr3_aa: CATAEGRGLNTEAFF
clone_size: -; d_call: -; v_call: TRBV6-5; j_call: TRBJ1-5; cdr3_nt: TGTGCCAGCAGCACCGGCGGGGGGCAGCCCCAGCATTTT; cdr3_aa: CASSTGGGQPQHF
clone_size: -; d_call: -; v_call: TRBV21-1; j_call: TRBJ2-5; cdr3_nt: TGTGCCAGCAGCACCCCGCGAGGAATGTTGGAGACCCAGTACTTC; cdr3_aa: CASSTPRGMLETQYF
clone_size: -; d_call: -; v_call: TRBV28; j_call: TRBJ1-5; cdr3_nt: TGTGCCAGCAGAAGTGGGCAGCTGTATAGCAATCAGCCCCAGCATTTT; cdr3_aa: CASRSGQLYSNQPQHF
clone_size: -; d_call: -; v_call: TRBV7-9; j_call: TRBJ2-5; cdr3_nt: TGTGCCAGCAGCTTAGCCTCAGCGATTCAAGAGACCCAGTACTTC; cdr3_aa: CASSLASAIQETQYF
clone_size: -; d_call: -; v_call: TRBV27; j_call: TRBJ1-6; cdr3_nt: TGTGCCAGCAACGGCAGGGGCTCCTATAATTCACCCCTCCACTTT; cdr3_aa: CASNGRGSYNSPLHF
clone_size: once; d_call: TRBD2; v_call: TRBV4-1; j_call: TRBJ2-2; cdr3_nt: TGCGCCAGCAGCCAGGGACTAGGAAGTACCGGGGAGCTGTTTTTT; cdr3_aa: CASSQGLGSTGELFF
clone_size: -; d_call: -; v_call: TRBV18; j_call: TRBJ2-7; cdr3_nt: TGTGCCAGCTCACCAAACCGGGGAGCTGGCGAGCAGTACTTC; cdr3_aa: CASSPNRGAGEQYF
clone_size: -; d_call: TRBD2; v_call: TRBV13; j_call: TRBJ2-5; cdr3_nt: TGTGCCAGCAGCTTAGTCCTAGCGGGGGACCGGGAGACCCAGTACTTC; cdr3_aa: CASSLVLAGDRETQYF
clone_size: -; d_call: -; v_call: TRBV9; j_call: TRBJ1-6; cdr3_nt: TGTGCCAGCAGCGTAGTTCGGCAGGGTGGTTCGCCCCTCCACTTT; cdr3_aa: CASSVVRQGGSPLHF
clone_size: -; d_call: -; v_call: TRBV3-1/TRBV3-2; j_call: TRBJ2-5; cdr3_nt: TGTGCCAGCAGCCAAGAGTCGGAGACCCAGTACTTC; cdr3_aa: CASSQESETQYF
clone_size: -; d_call: TRBD1; v_call: TRBV6-2/TRBV6-3; j_call: TRBJ2-4; cdr3_nt: TGTGCCAGCAGTCCGGACAGGGGGCTTGAAAACATTCAGTACTTC; cdr3_aa: CASSPDRGLENIQYF
clone_size: -; d_call: -; v_call: TRBV5-3; j_call: TRBJ1-4; cdr3_nt: TGTGCCAGAAGCTGGACGGACAGCCGGGTTCTTAATGAAAAACTGTTTTTT; cdr3_aa: CARSWTDSRVLNEKLFF
clone_size: -; d_call: -; v_call: TRBV11-2; j_call: TRBJ1-1; cdr3_nt: TGTGCCAGCAGCTTGGAGGGATGGACTGAAGCTTTCTTT; cdr3_aa: CASSLEGWTEAFF
clone_size: -; d_call: TRBD1; v_call: TRBV4-1; j_call: TRBJ2-1; cdr3_nt: TGCGCCAGCAGCCCCGGCCCGGGACAGGGAACGCATGAGCAGTTCTTC; cdr3_aa: CASSPGPGQGTHEQFF
clone_size: -; d_call: TRBD2; v_call: TRBV7-2; j_call: TRBJ2-5; cdr3_nt: TGTGCCAGCAGCTCTACTAGCGGGGGAGAGACCCAGTACTTC; cdr3_aa: CASSSTSGGETQYF
clone_size: -; d_call: TRBD2; v_call: TRBV24-1; j_call: TRBJ2-1; cdr3_nt: TGTGCCACCAGTGACAGCGGGGGGGCCCAAGATGAGCAGTTCTTC; cdr3_aa: CATSDSGGAQDEQFF
clone_size: -; d_call: -; v_call: TRBV27; j_call: TRBJ2-6; cdr3_nt: TGTGCCAGCAGTACCGTGGCAGGGTTCAGCTCTGGGGCCAACGTCCTGACTTTC; cdr3_aa: CASSTVAGFSSGANVLTF
clone_size: -; d_call: TRBD1; v_call: TRBV30; j_call: TRBJ1-5; cdr3_nt: TGTGCCTGGAGTGACGGACAGGTCGTAAATCAGCCCCAGCATTTT; cdr3_aa: CAWSDGQVVNQPQHF
clone_size: -; d_call: TRBD1; v_call: TRBV2; j_call: TRBJ2-7; cdr3_nt: TGTGCCAGCAATATCCAGACAGGGGCCGAGCAGTACTTC; cdr3_aa: CASNIQTGAEQYF
clone_size: -; d_call: TRBD2; v_call: TRBV10-3; j_call: TRBJ2-1; cdr3_nt: TGTGCCATCAGAGAAGGGACTAGCGGGGGGGCCAGGCAGTTCTTC; cdr3_aa: CAIREGTSGGARQFF
clone_size: -; d_call: -; v_call: TRBV5-4; j_call: TRBJ1-2; cdr3_nt: TGTGCCAGCAGCACGATCGAGGGCGGCTACACCTTC; cdr3_aa: CASSTIEGGYTF
clone_size: once; d_call: -; v_call: TRBV19; j_call: TRBJ2-3; cdr3_nt: TGTGCCAGTAGCCCTCCGGGTTCAGATACGCAGTATTTT; cdr3_aa: CASSPPGSDTQYF
clone_size: -; d_call: -; v_call: TRBV27; j_call: TRBJ1-3; cdr3_nt: TGTGCCAGCAGTATCGCGGGGTATGCAAGAAACACCATATATTTT; cdr3_aa: CASSIAGYARNTIYF
clone_size: few; d_call: -; v_call: TRBV28; j_call: TRBJ1-1; cdr3_nt: TGTGCCAGCAGTACGCTCAAGGAGCTTTTCTTT; cdr3_aa: CASSTLKELFF
clone_size: few; d_call: -; v_call: TRBV6-1; j_call: TRBJ1-4; cdr3_nt: TGTGCCAGCAGTGCCGCCGGTCGGGGAACTAATGAAAAACTGTTTTTT; cdr3_aa: CASSAAGRGTNEKLFF